Given below is one T cell receptor (beta chain) in context. Study processing details: Nucleated cell counts were estimated from reference gene primer amplification. Profiling relied on immunoSEQ multiplex PCR, and the TCRdb table lists in-frame clones only, not all of them. Clonal size and the V and J genes are those of that table, whereas D and trimming came from the DNA. The data hold 200,000 to 250,000 clones, with 86% observed a single time. These data belong to a study of blood T cell repertoires in COVID-19. Study in general: Acute and convalescent COVID-19 specimens originated in the United States, Italy and Spain. Sources were T cells, B-cell-depleted T cells, or PBMCs; the material itself was cDNA or gDNA.

Germline V gene data show CDR1 as LGHDT and CDR2 as YNNKEL (reference sequence). J was trimmed by 4 bases and V by 5 bases; bases with no gene match: 7. The CDR3 is made up of 14 amino acids. The specimen was peripheral blood. The sequence came from a woman aged 45-65 years with acute or convalescent COVID-19. The chain combines TRBV3-1 (or the pseudogene TRBV3-2) with TRBJ1-1; TRBD1 agrees at 7 bases. The CDR3 reads CASSAGQEGTEAFF. The DNA for the CDR3 is TGTGCCAGCAGCGCCGGACAGGAGGGCACTGAAGCTTTCTTT.